A single sample gave rise to the 29 T cell receptor beta chains below, sequenced in a study of Ad26.COV2.S vaccination and SARS-CoV-2 variants. Using immunoSEQ multiplex PCR, the repertoire was profiled, and TCRdb retains in-frame clones only, with some absent. The profile covers about 350,000 clones, with roughly 90% appearing a single time and just under 5% taken by the ten largest. The treatment is: roughly 18 received Ad26.COV2.S at low or high dose, single or two shots; about 5 received placebo; per-sample allocation not given. The samples were gathered on day 63 after the first injection of vaccine or placebo. The sample was peripheral blood, taken in a trial of Ad26.COV2.S vaccine versus placebo. The receptors were gathered from a person aged 18-65 years who received the Ad26.COV2.S COVID-19 vaccine or a placebo.

CDR3 loop: CAWGVGGSGETQYF. The CDR3 nucleotides are TGTGCCTGGGGGGTTGGTGGGAGTGGCGAGACCCAGTACTTC. The chain carries TRBV30 and TRBJ2-5; D perhaps matches TRBD2 (5 bases). The germline V gene encodes CDR1 GTSNPN and CDR2 SVGIG (reference sequence). Trimming shortened V by 5 bases and J by 5 bases, and 18 bases separated the two germline ends. The CDR3 contains 14 residues.

The genes are TRBV18 and TRBJ1-1, with 9 bases identical to TRBD1. With 5 bases clipped from V and 0 bases from J, the junction kept 4 bases outside the gene matches. This CDR3 has 15 residues. Germline assignment: CDR1 KGHSH and CDR2 LQKENI. The CDR3 sequence: CASSIRTGVNTEAFF. For the CDR3, the DNA is TGTGCCAGCTCAATACGGACAGGGGTGAACACTGAAGCTTTCTTT.

A note on this clone: This same CDR3 is encoded by further DNA sequences in the sample. The rearrangement links TRBV5-6 to TRBJ1-3, with unresolved D. The V gene's germline CDR1 is SGHDT and CDR2 YYEEEE. The V gene lost 0 bases and the J gene lost 0 bases, with 4 bases spanning the gap. This CDR3 contains 14 residues. CDR3 sequence: CASSLGNSGNTIYF. DNA for the CDR3: TGTGCCAGCAGCTTGGGGAACTCTGGAAACACCATATATTTT.

This chain connects TRBV6-2 or TRBV6-3 to TRBJ2-1; 11 positions agree with TRBD2. Germline V lookup: CDR1 MNHEY, CDR2 SVGEGT. This CDR3 is built from 15 residues. Unmatched junction bases numbered 10, after V lost 5 bases and J lost 10 bases. CDR3 sequence: CASSASSGGDGEQFF. The CDR3, as DNA: TGTGCCAGCAGTGCTAGTAGCGGGGGGGATGGCGAGCAGTTCTTC.

The V and J genes are TRBV7-9 and TRBJ2-1; 14 positions match TRBD2. The V gene's germline CDR1 is SEHNR and CDR2 FQNEAQ (reference sequence). V shed 6 bases, J shed 9 bases, and the junction held 4 bases outside the gene matches. The length of the CDR3 is 14 residues. DNA for the CDR3: TGTGCCAGCAGTCCGGGACTAGCGGGGGTTGAGCAGTTCTTC. As protein: CASSPGLAGVEQFF.

This chain uses TRBV4-2 with TRBJ1-1, with TRBD1 identical over 7 bases. This CDR3 has 12 amino acids. The V gene's germline CDR1 is LGHNA and CDR2 YNFKEQ. The trim removed 4 bases at V and 8 bases at J, leaving 4 bases unmatched. The CDR3 here is CASSPRQGEAFF. The DNA for the CDR3 is TGTGCCAGCAGCCCTCGACAGGGCGAAGCTTTCTTT.

The J gene is TRBJ2-3, the V gene TRBV11-3; perhaps TRBD2 as D (7 bases). Per the germline V gene, CDR1 is SGHNT and CDR2 is YENEEA. The CDR3 has 13 amino acids. V shed 5 bases and J shed 5 bases, with 11 bases lying between them. For the CDR3, the DNA is TGTGCCAGCAGCCAAGGGGGGGAAGATACGCAGTATTTT. Translated: CASSQGGEDTQYF.

The chain employs TRBV18 and TRBJ2-4, with D possibly matching TRBD1 (5 bases). The CDR3 spans 16 residues. Trimming stripped 2 bases from V and 2 bases from J, with 13 bases between. Germline-derived CDR1 and CDR2 are KGHSH and LQKENI. CDR3 amino acids: CASSPDSVQSKNIQYF. As DNA, the CDR3 is TGTGCCAGCTCACCAGACAGCGTACAATCCAAAAACATTCAGTACTTC.

J is TRBJ2-7 and V is TRBV4-2; the D gene is possibly TRBD1 (6 bases). The V end lost 9 bases, the J end lost 3 bases, and 15 bases lay between the germline ends. This CDR3 is built from 13 residues. From germline, CDR1 is LGHNA and CDR2 YNFKEQ. The CDR3 is CASQQGGDYEQYF. The CDR3 DNA is TGTGCCAGTCAACAGGGTGGGGACTACGAGCAGTACTTC.

On this clone: Other DNA sequences in the sample encode the same CDR3. The CDR3 reads CASSPGRQSGNTIYF. CDR3 DNA sequence: TGTGCCAGCTCTCCGGGACGGCAATCCGGAAACACCATATATTTT. The rearrangement links TRBV18 to TRBJ1-3; TRBD1 might be the D (5 bases). CDR3 size: 15 residues. Germline V CDR1 and CDR2: KGHSH, LQKENI. Trimming pared 6 bases from V and 4 bases from J, leaving 16 bases between.

J is TRBJ2-1 and V is TRBV18; TRBD2 matches 9 bases. Trimming at V came to 3 bases and at J to 10 bases, leaving 4 bases not matched to a gene. The CDR3 covers 13 residues. Looked up from germline, CDR1 is KGHSH and CDR2 is LQKENI. The CDR3 loop is CASSPWTSEEQFF. CDR3 nucleotide sequence: TGTGCCAGCTCACCGTGGACTAGCGAAGAGCAGTTCTTC.

This chain links TRBV6-5 with TRBJ2-1; 7 nucleotides align to TRBD1. This CDR3 has 15 amino acids. V trimming: 4 bases; J trimming: 8 bases; junction bases outside the gene matches: 11. Germline V CDR1 and CDR2: MNHEY, SVGAGI. The CDR3 region is CASSSLSGGSHEQFF. The CDR3 coding sequence is TGTGCCAGCAGTTCTTTGTCAGGGGGTTCGCATGAGCAGTTCTTC.

This rearrangement joins TRBV2 to TRBJ2-3, with TRBD1 matching over 8 bases. This CDR3 is 14 amino acids long. The ends lost 6 bases at V and 0 bases at J; junction bases unmatched: 2. CDR1 is SNHLY, CDR2 FYNNEI, per germline. CDR3 in amino acids: CASRGQDSTDTQYF. The CDR3 nucleotides are TGTGCCAGCAGGGGACAGGATAGCACAGATACGCAGTATTTT.

This sequence joins TRBV7-9 and TRBJ2-1, with TRBD1 matching over 7 bases. J lost 0 bases, V lost 5 bases, and 1 base had no gene match. Germline V gives CDR1 SEHNR, CDR2 FQNEAQ (reference sequence). CDR3 length equals 14 residues. The CDR3 protein is CASSAGGSYNEQFF. CDR3 DNA: TGTGCCAGCAGCGCAGGGGGCTCCTACAATGAGCAGTTCTTC.

V and J are TRBV27 and TRBJ2-3; D unclear. This CDR3 region has 12 residues. Germline CDR1 reads MNHEY; CDR2 reads SMNVEV (reference sequence). Trimming left V 6 bases short and J 5 bases short, with 9 bases between. Here the CDR3 DNA reads TGTGCCAGCAGAATGGGAAGAGATACGCAGTATTTT. Residues: CASRMGRDTQYF.

The genes are TRBV6-5 and TRBJ2-2; D gene unclear. Deletions cut 5 bases from V and 3 bases from J, with 10 bases between. Germline V lookup: CDR1 MNHEY, CDR2 SVGAGI. The CDR3 contains 14 residues. This CDR3 reads CASSPEEHTGELFF. CDR3 sequence (DNA): TGTGCCAGCAGTCCCGAGGAGCACACCGGGGAGCTGTTTTTT.

This sequence joins TRBV29-1 and TRBJ1-2; 9 nucleotides line up with TRBD1. The V and J ends lost 4 bases and 4 bases, in that order; junction bases with no gene match: 7. Looked up from germline, CDR1 is SQVTM and CDR2 is ANQGSEA. This CDR3 is built from 14 residues. CDR3 nucleotide sequence: TGCAGCGTTGCGGGGAAGGACAGGGGCTATGGCTACACCTTC. Translating it yields CSVAGKDRGYGYTF.

This clone was observed once. The chain recombines TRBV28 with TRBJ1-1, with a tentative D call TRBD1 (6 bases). Germline V gene lookup returns CDR1 MDHEN and CDR2 SYDVKM. The V gene lost 3 bases and the J gene lost 6 bases, with 14 bases spanning the gap. The CDR3 consists of 14 residues. The CDR3 region has the DNA TGTGCCAGCAGTTTTCCGGGGGGCGCGTCTGAAGCTTTCTTT. Translated: CASSFPGGASEAFF.

This clone came up once. The rearrangement uses TRBV18 and TRBJ2-1; 14 nucleotides line up with TRBD2. CDR1 KGHSH and CDR2 LQKENI come from the germline V gene. After removal of 4 bases from V and 8 bases from J, the junction contained 7 bases not matched to a gene. The CDR3 runs to 16 residues. The CDR3 reads CASSQGLAGVLDEQFF. CDR3 DNA: TGTGCCAGCTCACAGGGACTAGCGGGAGTTTTGGATGAGCAGTTCTTC.

V is TRBV12-5 and J is TRBJ2-7; TRBD2 matches 7 bases. The CDR3 runs to 12 residues. The V segment lost 7 bases and the J segment 7 bases; nucleotides outside the gene matches: 7. CDR1 and CDR2 (germline): LGHNT, FRNRAP. The CDR3 region is CASDGGLREQYF. CDR3 nucleotide sequence: TGTGCTAGTGACGGGGGGTTGAGAGAGCAGTACTTC.

This sequence joins TRBV18 and TRBJ2-7; 12 nucleotides agree with TRBD2. The CDR3 spans 14 residues. Germline V gives CDR1 KGHSH, CDR2 LQKENI. The junction had 3 bases not matched to a gene; V was cut back by 2 bases and J by 7 bases. The CDR3 DNA reads TGTGCCAGCTCACCAAGACTAGCGGGAGAAGAGCAGTACTTC. It is translated as CASSPRLAGEEQYF.

This clone was found once. The chain carries TRBV29-1 and TRBJ2-7; D ambiguous. The CDR3 length is 13 residues. With 7 bases removed from V and 3 bases from J, the gap between germline ends came to 16 bases. Germline V gene sequence: CDR1 SQVTM, CDR2 ANQGSEA. The CDR3 reads CSAQDVEHYEQYF. CDR3 in DNA: TGCAGCGCCCAGGACGTAGAACACTACGAGCAGTACTTC.

This clone was recorded a few times. The CDR3 DNA is TGCGCCAGCAGCCAAGAAGAGGGGTTGGACTATGGCTACACCTTC. Its protein product is CASSQEEGLDYGYTF. The chain couples TRBV4-3 to TRBJ1-2, with D perhaps TRBD1 (5 bases). This CDR3 region has 15 residues. Germline lookup yields CDR1 LGHNA and CDR2 YSLEER. Trimming took 0 bases from V and 3 from J, leaving 11 bases between them.

The chain is built from TRBV7-8 and TRBJ2-2, with no clear D. This CDR3 region has 13 residues. Deletions cut 4 bases from V and 3 bases from J, with 6 bases between. Germline lookup yields CDR1 SGHVS and CDR2 FQNEAQ. The CDR3 bases are TGTGCCAGCAGCTCTCTTGACACCGGGGAGCTGTTTTTT. This codes for CASSSLDTGELFF.

The J gene is TRBJ2-2, the V gene TRBV5-5; D not resolved. Trimming stripped 2 bases from V and 2 bases from J, with 13 bases between. This CDR3 region has 16 residues. Germline values: CDR1 SGHKS, CDR2 YYEKEE (reference sequence). The CDR3 region has the DNA TGTGCCAGCAGCTTCTATGTTGGTGAAAACACCGGGGAGCTGTTTTTT. Translated: CASSFYVGENTGELFF.

The CDR3 nucleotides are TGTGCCAGCAGCTTAAGTGGACAGGGGTACGAGCAGTACTTC. It translates to CASSLSGQGYEQYF. This sequence joins TRBV11-2 and TRBJ2-7, with 9 bases fitting TRBD1. This CDR3 comprises 14 residues. Germline CDR1 SGHAT, CDR2 FQNNGV. V gave up 2 bases and J gave up 4 bases; unmatched junction bases: 3.

This chain connects TRBV27 to TRBJ1-5; 7 bases agree with TRBD1. The CDR3 has 14 residues. CDR1 and CDR2 from the germline V gene are MNHEY and SMNVEV (reference sequence). Germline trimming cut 1 base from V and 5 bases from J; bases unmatched to any gene: 2. The CDR3 DNA reads as TGTGCCAGCAGTTTATTTACAGGGGATCAGCCCCAGCATTTT. Amino acid sequence: CASSLFTGDQPQHF.

This clone was observed a handful of times. The rearrangement uses TRBV10-3 and TRBJ1-1; D perhaps matches TRBD1 (6 bases). Germline lookup yields CDR1 ENHRY and CDR2 SYGVKD. This CDR3 is built from 13 residues. Trimming shortened V by 6 bases and J by 1 base, and 9 bases separated the two germline ends. The CDR3 nucleotides are TGTGCCATCAGCCTACAGGGGAACACTGAAGCTTTCTTT. Amino acids: CAISLQGNTEAFF.

J is TRBJ2-1 and V is TRBV11-3, with 7 bases identical to TRBD2. The CDR3 has 12 amino acids. J gave up 9 bases and V 5 bases, and 4 bases lay outside the gene matches. The V gene's germline CDR1 is SGHNT and CDR2 YENEEA. CDR3 region: CASSRGEGEQFF. As DNA, the CDR3 is TGTGCCAGCAGCCGGGGGGAAGGTGAGCAGTTCTTC.